The 23 T cell receptor beta chains below were found in one sample sequenced in a study of cytomegalovirus exposure and HLA in healthy donors. PCR amplification relied on 60 Vbeta primers (plus 13 Jbeta primers). Using immunoSEQ multiplex PCR, the repertoire was profiled, and TCRdb retains in-frame clones only, with some absent. The table shows some 130,000 clones, with 70% to 85% occurring only once. Sequenced: PBMCs. These TCRs come from a female donor in good health and CMV-seronegative.

V and J are TRBV7-2 and TRBJ1-5; 10 nucleotides align to TRBD1. From germline, CDR1 is SGHTA and CDR2 FQGNSA. V dropped 5 bases and J dropped 6; count of bases not matched to a gene: 7. The CDR3 extends over 15 amino acids. The CDR3 region is CASSLPTGGLQPQHF. CDR3 coding DNA: TGTGCCAGCAGCCTCCCGACAGGGGGCCTTCAGCCCCAGCATTTT.

The gene calls are TRBV4-3 and TRBJ2-1, with a tentative D call TRBD1 (6 bases). The CDR3 covers 16 residues. CDR1 is LGHNA and CDR2 is YSLEER in the germline V gene. V dropped 3 bases and J dropped 4 bases, with 16 bases sitting between them. In DNA, the CDR3 is TGCGCCAGCAGCCAGGGTGGGGGCGGGCCGTACAATGAGCAGTTCTTC. The encoded protein is CASSQGGGGPYNEQFF.

The CDR3 DNA follows: TGTGCCAGCAGCTTAAGCGACAGGGACCTCACCTACCTCACTGAAGCTTTCTTT. Amino acids: CASSLSDRDLTYLTEAFF. This chain joins TRBV5-8 and TRBJ1-1, with 7 nucleotides matching TRBD1. CDR1 is SGHTS, CDR2 YDEGEE, per germline. The trim removed 2 bases at V and 4 bases at J, leaving 17 bases unmatched. The CDR3 is made up of 18 amino acids.

The chain couples TRBV7-3 to TRBJ1-1, with no clear D. This CDR3 is built from 14 residues. V lost 5 bases and J lost 0, with 10 bases in between. From germline, CDR1 is SGHTA and CDR2 FQGTGA. CDR3 sequence (DNA): TGTGCCAGCAGCCTCAAACGGGTGAACACTGAAGCTTTCTTT. This sequence encodes CASSLKRVNTEAFF.

The chain couples TRBV19 to TRBJ2-1; D may be TRBD1 (5 bases). The CDR3 consists of 14 residues. From germline, CDR1 is LNHDA and CDR2 SQIVND (reference sequence). Trimming stripped 1 base from V and 5 bases from J, with 9 bases between. The CDR3 DNA follows: TGTGCCAGTAGTATAGGGAAGGGGAACAATGAGCAGTTCTTC. As protein: CASSIGKGNNEQFF.

On this clone itself: The conserved final phenylalanine or tryptophan is absent from the CDR3, which likely points to a read error. The gene calls are TRBV7-2 and TRBJ1-3; no clear D. Germline V gene data show CDR1 as SGHTA and CDR2 as FQGNSA. This CDR3 region has 14 residues. The ends were cut back, 5 bases at V and 7 bases at J, with 15 bases in the middle. The CDR3: CASSKEVADNTIYS. The DNA for the CDR3 is TGTGCCAGCAGCAAGGAGGTGGCAGATAACACCATATATTCT.

Turning to this clone: Its ends do not fully match the called genes, so a read error is possible. This specimen includes other DNA sequences encoding the same CDR3. V and J are TRBV6-4 and TRBJ2-7, with D uncertain. Germline CDR1 and CDR2: MRHNA and SNTAGT. CDR3 size: 14 residues. Written as DNA, the CDR3 is TGCGCCAGCAGTGACTCGAGCAACTCCTACGAGCAGTACTTC. Protein product: CASSDSSNSYEQYF.

This sequence joins TRBV6-1 and TRBJ1-5; D is unclear. CDR1 is MNHNS and CDR2 is SASEGT in the germline V gene. Trimming cost V 4 bases and J 5 bases, with 15 bases left between them. This CDR3 region has 15 residues. The CDR3 nucleotides are TGTGCCAGCAGTGGCCGACAAAGGTTCGATCAGCCCCAGCATTTT. Encoded protein: CASSGRQRFDQPQHF.

The chain employs TRBV11-3 and TRBJ2-3, with D possibly being TRBD1 (6 bases). With 5 bases removed from V and 5 bases from J, the gap between germline ends came to 8 bases. Germline lookup yields CDR1 SGHNT and CDR2 YENEEA. The CDR3 is 12 amino acids. DNA for the CDR3: TGTGCCAGCAGCCAACAGGGAGATACGCAGTATTTT. This codes for CASSQQGDTQYF.

CDR3 residues: CSVDSSGNTGELFF. The CDR3 DNA reads as TGCAGCGTTGATTCTAGCGGTAACACCGGGGAGCTGTTTTTT. V is TRBV29-1 and J is TRBJ2-2; 7 bases are shared with TRBD2. Germline CDR1 SQVTM, CDR2 ANQGSEA. This CDR3 has 14 residues. V dropped 3 bases and J dropped 2; count of bases not matched to a gene: 3.

The rearrangement links TRBV7-9 to TRBJ2-5, with D possibly TRBD2 on 6 matching bases. Trimming shortened V by 4 bases and J by 4 bases, and 13 bases separated the two germline ends. The CDR3 covers 14 residues. Germline V CDR1 and CDR2: SEHNR, FQNEAQ (reference sequence). The chain's CDR3 is CASSSRLVGETQYF. DNA for the CDR3: TGTGCCAGCAGCTCCCGACTAGTGGGAGAGACCCAGTACTTC.

The chain couples TRBV7-6 to TRBJ1-1, with TRBD1 matching over 9 bases. V lost 4 bases and J lost 4; bases outside the gene matches: 10. The germline V gene has CDR1 SGHVS and CDR2 FNYEAQ. This CDR3 is built from 16 residues. The CDR3 loop is CASSSLTGGTVTEAFF. CDR3 nucleotide sequence: TGTGCCAGCAGCTCCCTGACAGGGGGAACGGTCACTGAAGCTTTCTTT.

The chain employs TRBV10-3 and TRBJ2-5, with D tentatively TRBD1 (6 bases). V was clipped by 10 bases and J by 0 bases, with 15 bases between them. The germline gives CDR1 ENHRY, CDR2 SYGVKD. The CDR3 runs to 14 residues. CDR3 loop: CANYGGPNQETQYF. In DNA, the CDR3 is TGTGCCAACTATGGGGGCCCAAACCAAGAGACCCAGTACTTC.

V is TRBV5-1 and J is TRBJ1-5; D is unresolved. CDR3 size: 14 residues. Trimming removed 5 bases at V and 6 bases at J, with 15 bases between. Germline V CDR1 and CDR2: SGHRS, YFSETQ. The CDR3 loop reads CASREDPATQPQHF. In nucleotides, the CDR3 is TGCGCCAGCAGGGAGGATCCGGCCACTCAGCCCCAGCATTTT.

This sequence joins TRBV5-1 and TRBJ2-7; 8 bases match TRBD1. The ends lost 0 bases at V and 4 bases at J; junction bases unmatched: 6. The CDR3 totals 15 residues. Per the germline V gene, CDR1 is SGHRS and CDR2 is YFSETQ. In DNA, the CDR3 is TGCGCCAGCAGCTTGGGGCCGACAGGGGAATACGAGCAGTACTTC. Translating it yields CASSLGPTGEYEQYF. The full variable domain, rest sourced from reference TRBV5-1 and TRBJ2-7, is KAGVTQTPRYLIKTRGQQVTLSCSPISGHRSVSWYQQTPGQGLQFLFEYFSETQRNKGNFPGRFSGRQFSNSRSEMNVSTLELGDSALYLCASSLGPTGEYEQYFGPGTRLTVT.

This sequence joins TRBV5-4 and TRBJ2-7; 10 positions agree with TRBD1. CDR3 length: 15 residues. The V segment lost 4 bases and the J segment 5 bases; nucleotides outside the gene matches: 9. The germline CDR1 and CDR2 sequences are SGHNT and YYREEE (reference sequence). CDR3 DNA sequence: TGTGCCAGCAGCCCCCGGGACAGGGGAATGGACGAGCAGTACTTC. It specifies CASSPRDRGMDEQYF.

The J gene is TRBJ1-3, the V gene TRBV11-2, with D unclear. Germline V gene data show CDR1 as SGHAT and CDR2 as FQNNGV. The CDR3 runs to 16 residues. Trimming took off 3 bases at V and 0 bases at J, with 12 bases between the two ends. The CDR3 sequence is CASSLLGFISGNTIYF. The CDR3 DNA sequence: TGTGCCAGCAGCTTGCTTGGCTTTATCTCTGGAAACACCATATATTTT.

This clone was recorded a few times. The chain links TRBV18 to TRBJ1-5; D remains ambiguous. The CDR3 sequence is 12 residues long. Germline lookup yields CDR1 KGHSH and CDR2 LQKENI. V was cut by 6 bases and J by 2 bases, with 5 bases left in between. CDR3 nucleotides: TGTGCCAGCTCGTCAGGCAATCAGCCCCAGCATTTT. Translation gives CASSSGNQPQHF.

The rearrangement joins TRBV4-1 to TRBJ1-1, with 7 bases matching TRBD1. There are 15 residues in the CDR3. The germline gives CDR1 MGHRA, CDR2 YSYEKL. V lost 3 bases and J lost 1; bases outside the gene matches: 5. Written as DNA, the CDR3 is TGCGCCAGCAGCCACCCGACAGGGCGGAACACTGAAGCTTTCTTT. This codes for CASSHPTGRNTEAFF.

The rearrangement links TRBV9 to TRBJ1-2; possibly TRBD1 for D (6 bases). This CDR3 contains 12 residues. Per germline, CDR1 SGDLS and CDR2 YYNGEE. With 4 bases removed from V and 8 bases from J, the gap between germline ends came to 12 bases. CDR3 residues: CASSTRGEGYTF. The DNA for the CDR3 is TGTGCCAGCAGCACCAGGGGTGAGGGCTACACCTTC.

V gene TRBV2 combines with J gene TRBJ2-7; 8 positions agree with TRBD2. V was pared by 6 bases and J by 4 bases, with 23 bases of the junction left unmatched. Germline lookup yields CDR1 SNHLY and CDR2 FYNNEI. This CDR3 comprises 19 residues. The CDR3 DNA reads TGTGCCAGCAGCCCGACTATAGCGGGACTAGACCTCTCGTTTTACGAGCAGTACTTC. This codes for CASSPTIAGLDLSFYEQYF. Filled out from reference TRBV2 and TRBJ2-7, the complete variable domain reads EPEVTQTPSHQVTQMGQEVILRCVPISNHLYFYWYRQILGQKVEFLVSFYNNEISEKSEIFDDQFSVERPDGSNFTLKIRSTKLEDSAMYFCASSPTIAGLDLSFYEQYFGPGTRLTVT.

This sequence joins TRBV7-2 and TRBJ2-1, with 10 nucleotides matching TRBD2. The V and J ends lost 5 bases and 3 bases, in that order; junction bases with no gene match: 7. Germline CDR1 is SGHTA and CDR2 is FQGNSA. The CDR3 has 16 amino acids. The CDR3 DNA is TGTGCCAGCAGCAAGAGCGGGACTAGCGACTACAATGAGCAGTTCTTC. Amino acids: CASSKSGTSDYNEQFF. Looking up the rest from reference TRBV7-2 and TRBJ2-1 gives the full variable domain: GAGVSQSPSNKVTEKGKDVELRCDPISGHTALYWYRQSLGQGLEFLIYFQGNSAPDKSGLPSDRFSAERTGGSVSTLTIQRTQQEDSAVYLCASSKSGTSDYNEQFFGPGTRLTVL.

V usage is TRBV2 and J usage is TRBJ2-7; possibly TRBD1 for D (6 bases). Germline V gives CDR1 SNHLY, CDR2 FYNNEI. Trimming removed 3 bases at V and 9 bases at J, with 18 bases between. There are 14 residues in the CDR3. Here the CDR3 reads CASSDLSGQRGQYF. CDR3 coding DNA: TGTGCCAGCAGTGATTTGTCAGGACAGCGCGGGCAGTACTTC.